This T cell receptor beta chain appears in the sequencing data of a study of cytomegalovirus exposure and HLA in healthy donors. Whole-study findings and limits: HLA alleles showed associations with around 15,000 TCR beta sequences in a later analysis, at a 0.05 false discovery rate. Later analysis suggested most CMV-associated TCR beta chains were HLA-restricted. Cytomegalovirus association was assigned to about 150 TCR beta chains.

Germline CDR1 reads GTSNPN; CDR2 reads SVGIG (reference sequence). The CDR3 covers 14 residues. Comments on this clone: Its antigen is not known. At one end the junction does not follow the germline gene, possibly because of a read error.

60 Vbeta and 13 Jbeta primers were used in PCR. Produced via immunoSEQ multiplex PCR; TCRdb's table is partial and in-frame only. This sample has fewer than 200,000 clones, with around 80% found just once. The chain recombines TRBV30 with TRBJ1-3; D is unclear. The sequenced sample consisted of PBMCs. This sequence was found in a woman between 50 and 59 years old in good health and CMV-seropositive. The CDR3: CAWGVSLAGNTIYF. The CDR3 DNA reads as TGTGCCTGGGGTGTGTCACTCGCGGGAAACACCATATATTTT.